This T cell receptor beta chain stems from a study of T cell responses to AZD1222 COVID-19 vaccine. Study results and caveats: As reported, nearly half of all spike-specific TCRs target variant regions that are unmutated.

With respect to this clone: Its antigen is not identified.

Assay: immunoSEQ multiplex PCR; the TCRdb copy retains only in-frame clones and omits some. The sample carries roughly 120,000 clones, around 83% recorded once. The CDR3 is made up of 13 amino acids. Germline V gene data show CDR1 as SGHNT and CDR2 as YENEEA. V gave up 4 bases and J gave up 10 bases, with 16 bases separating them. The clonotype was recovered from an adult who received the AZD1222 COVID-19 vaccine. The source was peripheral blood, collected 28 days after the second AZD1222 dose. The rearrangement joins TRBV11-3 to TRBJ1-1, with TRBD1 as a possible D gene (5 bases). CDR3 sequence reads: CASSSSQGLTAFF. The CDR3 DNA is TGTGCCAGCAGCTCAAGTCAGGGCCTGACAGCTTTCTTT. Full variable domain (missing parts from reference TRBV11-3 and TRBJ1-1): EAGVVQSPRYKIIEKKQPVAFWCNPISGHNTLYWYLQNLGQGPELLIRYENEEAVDDSQLPKDRFSAERLKGVDSTLKIQPAELGDSAVYLCASSSSQGLTAFFGQGTRLTVV.